Shown below are 20 T cell receptor beta chains from a single sample sequenced in a study of OX40 agonist ivuxolimab in advanced cancers. Generated by immunoSEQ multiplex PCR, the TCRdb table keeps only in-frame clones and is missing some. Of around 35,000 clones in the sample, around four fifths were seen once. The sequenced sample was CD4+ or CD8+ T cells sorted from blood, obtained in a trial of the OX40 agonist ivuxolimab. The source is an adult with an advanced solid tumor such as melanoma, head and neck, liver or kidney cancer.

The chain links TRBV7-9 to TRBJ2-5; 10 bases align to TRBD2. Trimming cost V 6 bases and J 1 base; bases outside gene matches: 17. Germline V gene lookup returns CDR1 SEHNR and CDR2 FQNEAQ (reference sequence). The CDR3 is 19 amino acids. The CDR3 loop is CASSPRDRASGSIQETQYF. The CDR3 DNA reads as TGTGCCAGCAGTCCACGAGACAGGGCTAGCGGGAGTATCCAAGAGACCCAGTACTTC.

This sequence joins TRBV5-6 and TRBJ2-1; 9 bases match TRBD2. The CDR3 totals 18 residues. Germline V gene sequence: CDR1 SGHDT, CDR2 YYEEEE. Germline trimming cut 4 bases from V and 7 bases from J; bases unmatched to any gene: 18. CDR3 loop: CASSLLPLQREARNEQFF. DNA of the CDR3: TGTGCCAGCAGCCTACTTCCTTTGCAGCGGGAGGCCCGGAATGAGCAGTTCTTC.

In DNA, the CDR3 is TGTGCCAGCAGCTTGGCCCTAGCAGCAGGGATAACCTACGAGCAGTACTTC. Amino acid sequence: CASSLALAAGITYEQYF. V and J are TRBV5-8 and TRBJ2-7; D might be TRBD1 or TRBD2, each matching 5 bases. V was clipped by 0 bases and J by 2 bases, with 18 bases between them. CDR3 length: 17 amino acids. Germline values: CDR1 SGHTS, CDR2 YDEGEE.

The rearrangement uses TRBV2 and TRBJ1-5; the D is unclear. There are 14 residues in the CDR3. V lost 4 bases and J 1 base, leaving 8 bases between the germline ends. Germline CDR1 is SNHLY and CDR2 is FYNNEI. Here the CDR3 DNA reads TGTGCCAGCAGTGTCCGGGCCAGCAATCAGCCCCAGCATTTT. It specifies CASSVRASNQPQHF.

The V gene is TRBV28, the J gene TRBJ2-7; D perhaps matches TRBD1 (5 bases). There are 14 residues in the CDR3. Trimming removed 5 bases at V and 3 bases at J, with 14 bases between. Germline V CDR1 and CDR2: MDHEN, SYDVKM. The CDR3 DNA follows: TGTGCCAGCAGTCCCCGGCAGGGTGTCTACGAGCAGTACTTC. Protein product: CASSPRQGVYEQYF.

The chain uses TRBV18 and TRBJ2-5, with D uncertain. Germline CDR1 KGHSH, CDR2 LQKENI. V gave up 3 bases and J gave up 2 bases, with 10 bases separating them. This CDR3 is 14 amino acids long. CDR3 sequence reads: CASSPSRRQETQYF. CDR3 in DNA: TGTGCCAGCTCACCGTCGCGTCGACAAGAGACCCAGTACTTC. Supplemented by reference TRBV18 and TRBJ2-5, the full variable domain reads NAGVMQNPRHLVRRRGQEARLRCSPMKGHSHVYWYRQLPEEGLKFMVYLQKENIIDESGMPKERFSAEFPKEGPSILRIQQVVRGDSAAYFCASSPSRRQETQYFGPGTRLLVL.

The gene calls are TRBV6-1 and TRBJ1-2; possibly TRBD1 for D (5 bases). The germline CDR1 and CDR2 sequences are MNHNS and SASEGT. CDR3 length: 15 amino acids. Trimming removed 2 bases at V and 5 bases at J, with 15 bases between. The CDR3 region is CASSESHSDTYGYTF. DNA for the CDR3: TGTGCCAGCAGTGAATCGCACTCGGACACTTATGGCTACACCTTC.

The rearrangement uses TRBV18 and TRBJ2-3, with 10 bases fitting TRBD2. The CDR3 length is 16 residues. V lost 3 bases to trimming and J lost 0 bases; unmatched junction nucleotides: 3. CDR1 KGHSH and CDR2 LQKENI come from the germline V gene. The CDR3 is CASSPVAGGSTDTQYF. DNA for the CDR3: TGTGCCAGCTCACCCGTAGCGGGAGGTAGCACAGATACGCAGTATTTT.

The gene calls are TRBV18 and TRBJ1-4; D gene unclear. The CDR3 totals 13 residues. The V gene lost 3 bases and the J gene lost 6 bases, with 8 bases spanning the gap. Germline CDR1 and CDR2: KGHSH and LQKENI. The CDR3 protein is CASSPRTDEKLFF. CDR3 coding DNA: TGTGCCAGCTCACCGCGGACGGATGAAAAACTGTTTTTT.

This clone was detected only once. The rearrangement links TRBV12-1 to TRBJ1-5; TRBD1 is taken as the D call from the table, unchecked against the DNA. TRBV12-1 is labeled a pseudogene. This CDR3 is built from 15 residues. The CDR3 region is CASSFDRDRGQPQHF. The CDR3 nucleotides read TGTGCCAGCAGCTTCGACCGGGACAGGGGCCAGCCCCAGCATTTT.

The chain combines TRBV5-4 with TRBJ2-5; 7 nucleotides align to TRBD2. The CDR3 runs 12 residues. Germline V gene lookup returns CDR1 SGHNT and CDR2 YYREEE (reference sequence). Unmatched junction bases numbered 3, after V lost 1 base and J lost 9 bases. This CDR3 is CASSLSGAAQYF. CDR3 nucleotides: TGTGCCAGCAGCTTGAGCGGGGCGGCCCAGTACTTC. Based on the CDR3 plus reference TRBV5-4 and TRBJ2-5, the full variable domain is ETGVTQSPTHLIKTRGQQVTLRCSSQSGHNTVSWYQQALGQGPQFIFQYYREEENGRGNFPPRFSGLQFPNYSSELNVNALELDDSALYLCASSLSGAAQYFGPGTRLLVL.

This clone appeared once. The chain has TRBV30 and TRBJ2-2, with 13 bases aligning to TRBD2. CDR3 length: 16 residues. Unmatched junction bases numbered 11, after V lost 4 bases and J lost 9 bases. CDR1 and CDR2 from the germline V gene are GTSNPN and SVGIG (reference sequence). The CDR3 DNA sequence: TGTGCCTGGAAGGCCCTGGAGACTAGCGGGAGGCGGGAGCTGTTTTTT. Its protein product is CAWKALETSGRRELFF.

This clone was observed a few times. This CDR3 is CASSLGAGQPQHF. The CDR3 DNA reads as TGCGCCAGCAGCTTGGGGGCCGGACAGCCCCAGCATTTT. The chain combines TRBV5-1 with TRBJ1-5, with D unclear. Germline assignment: CDR1 SGHRS and CDR2 YFSETQ. V shed 0 bases and J shed 7 bases, with 8 bases lying between them. The CDR3 covers 13 residues.

V is TRBV9 and J is TRBJ1-2; D not resolved. The CDR3 totals 13 residues. Trimming shortened V by 4 bases and J by 3 bases, and 10 bases separated the two germline ends. The germline CDR1 and CDR2 sequences are SGDLS and YYNGEE. CDR3: CASSITLYYGYTF. In DNA, the CDR3 is TGTGCCAGCAGCATCACCCTTTACTATGGCTACACCTTC.

This chain joins TRBV19 and TRBJ2-5; 7 bases align to TRBD1. Trimming at V came to 4 bases and at J to 2 bases, leaving 7 bases not matched to a gene. Germline loops: CDR1 LNHDA, CDR2 SQIVND (reference sequence). The CDR3 has 15 amino acids. CDR3 residues: CASSNRGAYQETQYF. The CDR3 DNA is TGTGCCAGTAGTAACAGGGGCGCTTATCAAGAGACCCAGTACTTC.

The table lists this clone with a few counts. The chain links TRBV28 to TRBJ2-7, with unresolved D. Trimming took off 5 bases at V and 3 bases at J, with 5 bases between the two ends. Germline V gene sequence: CDR1 MDHEN, CDR2 SYDVKM. The CDR3 extends over 11 amino acids. The CDR3 DNA is TGTGCCAGCAGTCAGAACTACGAGCAGTACTTC. It yields the protein CASSQNYEQYF.

In this sample, this clone turned up once. The chain is built from TRBV30 and TRBJ2-2; D is perhaps TRBD1 (5 bases). Germline values: CDR1 GTSNPN, CDR2 SVGIG (reference sequence). Trimming shortened V by 0 bases and J by 8 bases, and 7 bases separated the two germline ends. The CDR3 totals 12 residues. Here the CDR3 DNA reads TGTGCCTGGAGTGTTGGGGCGGGGGAGCTGTTTTTT. Protein sequence: CAWSVGAGELFF.

The V and J genes are TRBV19 and TRBJ1-3; D unresolved. Trimming pared 11 bases from V and 2 bases from J, leaving 7 bases between. CDR3 length: 11 amino acids. Germline V gives CDR1 LNHDA, CDR2 SQIVND (reference sequence). The CDR3 reads CAGKAGNTIYF. The CDR3 DNA reads TGTGCCGGTAAGGCTGGAAACACCATATATTTT.

This chain uses TRBV6-1 with TRBJ1-2; D possibly corresponds to TRBD1 (5 bases). The germline V gene encodes CDR1 MNHNS and CDR2 SASEGT. CDR3 length: 15 amino acids. Between the trimmed V and J ends, which lost 7 bases and 2 bases, there was a span of 17 bases. The CDR3 spells CASNKYRDSNYGYTF. In DNA form, the CDR3 reads TGTGCCAGCAACAAATACCGGGACTCCAACTATGGCTACACCTTC.

The rearrangement uses TRBV7-3 and TRBJ2-6; 8 bases fit TRBD2. Germline V gives CDR1 SGHTA, CDR2 FQGTGA. V lost 5 bases to trimming and J lost 1 base; unmatched junction nucleotides: 7. CDR3 length: 17 amino acids. DNA for the CDR3: TGTGCCAGCAGCCCGCCCCGGGGGGGTTCTGGGGCCAACGTCCTGACTTTC. Its translation: CASSPPRGGSGANVLTF.